Listed below are T cell receptor beta chains from one sample, sequenced in a study of T-cell memory formation after mild COVID-19. TCRdb re-derived calls from the 5' RACE reads in MiXCR, one entry per CDR3 protein. The data show roughly 130,000 distinct CDR3 sequences, about 5.9% seen once. The sequenced material came from PBMCs or a T cell subset sorted from them (not recorded which). These receptors were taken from an adult woman who had mild COVID-19 (a few samples of this study predate the infection). Cell type and time point are not known. Each CDR3 is given with its conserved first and last residue. Each record gives: V gene, CDR3 protein.

TRBV5-5 | CASSHGESSGNTIYF
TRBV12-3/TRBV12-4 | CASSFTRVEQFF
TRBV4-2 | CASLSTGNTIYF
TRBV12-5 | CASGGSLRGSGYTF
TRBV19 | CASSARSGASNEQFF
TRBV4-1 | CASSQLQGGDTEAFF
TRBV7-9 | CASSLAETSGETQYF
TRBV24-1 | CATSASTQPSYNEQFF
TRBV5-1 | CASSLGQQHTEAFF
TRBV6-2/TRBV6-3 | CASSYGGVVDEQYF
TRBV3-1 | CASSQVSFVGANVLTF
TRBV29-1 | CSVVQGAGDQPQHF
TRBV6-5 | CASSYGQGNTGELFF
TRBV25-1 | CATTGENTEAFF
TRBV12-3/TRBV12-4 | CASTKDGGTYNEQFF
TRBV12-3/TRBV12-4 | CASSLVSNQPQHF
TRBV20-1 | CSAQAGTGTSEQFF
TRBV25-1 | CASSGLEYSNQPQHF
TRBV30 | CAWSPQDRAGNTIYF
TRBV7-2 | CASSPPAGVTDTQYF
TRBV12-3/TRBV12-4 | CASSLGQNQETQYF
TRBV12-3/TRBV12-4 | CASSPGLAGVGEQYF
TRBV6-5 | CASSYGPTSTDTQYF
TRBV3-1 | CASSQGAATVSGNTIYF
TRBV6-5 | CASRLGSRETQYF
TRBV12-3/TRBV12-4 | CASSLAGRRYGYTF
TRBV5-4 | CASSFAGAKDNEQFF